Below, 14 T cell receptor beta chains from the same sample are listed, as sequenced in a study of shared clonotypes between healthy human individuals. The data were produced by immunoSEQ multiplex PCR, yet TCRdb's version contains in-frame clones alone and is incomplete. This table has approximately 2.4 million clones, approximately 95% appearing once. Sequencing was performed on naive CD4+ T cells sorted from blood. The subset here: CD45RA+ positively selected. Source of these receptors: a man younger than 30 in good health.

The rearrangement uses TRBV19 and TRBJ2-1, with 8 positions matching TRBD2. The CDR3 runs 16 residues. The V segment lost 0 bases and the J segment 1 base; nucleotides outside the gene matches: 2. Germline V CDR1 and CDR2: LNHDA, SQIVND (reference sequence). The CDR3 DNA reads as TGTGCCAGTAGTATAGAGGGACTAGGGTCCTACAATGAGCAGTTCTTC. This sequence encodes CASSIEGLGSYNEQFF.

This chain uses TRBV7-2 with TRBJ2-7; 9 bases match TRBD1. This CDR3 comprises 14 residues. Germline loops: CDR1 SGHTA, CDR2 FQGNSA. V lost 5 bases to trimming and J lost 3 bases; unmatched junction nucleotides: 5. The chain's CDR3 is CASSTGTGFYEQYF. The CDR3 DNA reads as TGTGCCAGCAGCACCGGGACAGGGTTCTACGAGCAGTACTTC.

A remark on this clone: Additional DNA sequences in this sample encode the identical CDR3. The chain combines TRBV7-8 with TRBJ2-7, with D unresolved. The germline CDR1 and CDR2 sequences are SGHVS and FQNEAQ. The V and J ends lost 6 bases and 0 bases respectively, with 12 bases between them. The CDR3 consists of 14 residues. The CDR3 region has the DNA TGTGCCAGCAGTCTATCAGGTTCCTCCTACGAGCAGTACTTC. Its translation is CASSLSGSSYEQYF.

The DNA of the CDR3 is TGTGCCAGCAGCGTATATGGGGAAGAGACCCAGTACTTC. Translated: CASSVYGEETQYF. The chain couples TRBV9 to TRBJ2-5; D call uncertain. Trimming left V 1 base short and J 3 bases short, with 7 bases between. CDR1 is SGDLS, CDR2 YYNGEE, per germline. The CDR3 is made up of 13 amino acids. Full variable domain (missing parts from reference TRBV9 and TRBJ2-5): DSGVTQTPKHLITATGQRVTLRCSPRSGDLSVYWYQQSLDQGLQFLIQYYNGEERAKGNILERFSAQQFPDLHSELNLSSLELGDSALYFCASSVYGEETQYFGPGTRLLVL.

About this clone itself: A clone one base away is much larger, so this may be a read error. Different DNA sequences within this sample yield the same CDR3. The rearrangement uses TRBV5-6 and TRBJ2-7; D uncertain. The CDR3 has 11 amino acids. Germline CDR1 is SGHDT and CDR2 is YYEEEE. Trimming removed 2 bases at V and 2 bases at J, with 2 bases between. CDR3 bases: TGTGCCAGCAGCTTAGCCTACGAGCAGTACTTC. It translates to CASSLAYEQYF.

The chain is built from TRBV7-2 and TRBJ2-3; no firm D call. The CDR3 is 15 residues long. Trimming cost V 6 bases and J 2 bases, with 15 bases left between them. CDR1 is SGHTA and CDR2 is FQGNSA in the germline V gene. CDR3 in amino acids: CASSQPTSYTDTQYF. Written as DNA, the CDR3 is TGTGCCAGCAGTCAACCAACAAGCTACACAGATACGCAGTATTTT. Together with reference TRBV7-2 and TRBJ2-3, the CDR3 gives the full variable domain: GAGVSQSPSNKVTEKGKDVELRCDPISGHTALYWYRQSLGQGLEFLIYFQGNSAPDKSGLPSDRFSAERTGGSVSTLTIQRTQQEDSAVYLCASSQPTSYTDTQYFGPGTRLTVL.

This clone was found a few times. Other DNA sequences of this sample code for an identical CDR3. The CDR3 DNA sequence: TGTGCCAGCAGCGTAGCCAGCTCTGGAAACACCATATATTTT. Translating it yields CASSVASSGNTIYF. The chain has TRBV9 and TRBJ1-3; D gene uncertain. CDR1 is SGDLS, CDR2 YYNGEE, per germline. This CDR3 contains 14 residues. Trimming left V 0 bases short and J 0 bases short, with 4 bases between.

As to this clone: At one boundary the junction diverges from the germline segment, which might be a read error. This chain connects TRBV7-7 to TRBJ2-5; 7 bases map to TRBD2. The germline V gene encodes CDR1 SSHAT and CDR2 FNYEAQ (reference sequence). The CDR3 contains 13 residues. Here the CDR3 DNA reads TGTGCTAGCAGCCGACTAGCTTCCGAGACCCAGTACTTC. Amino acid sequence: CASSRLASETQYF.

The chain carries TRBV5-1 and TRBJ2-7; weak D call: TRBD2 (5 bases). This CDR3 comprises 12 residues. The V end was cut by 7 bases, the J end by 5 bases, with 13 bases between. CDR1 and CDR2 (germline): SGHRS, YFSETQ. The CDR3 sequence is CASWTHQDEQYF. The CDR3 DNA reads TGCGCCAGCTGGACTCATCAGGACGAGCAGTACTTC.

This clone was detected a few times. The V gene is TRBV9, the J gene TRBJ2-5, with 7 bases identical to TRBD2. This CDR3 is 15 amino acids long. Germline V CDR1 and CDR2: SGDLS, YYNGEE. J was trimmed by 0 bases and V by 3 bases; bases with no gene match: 5. The CDR3 here is CASSETSSYQETQYF. The CDR3 DNA reads as TGTGCCAGCAGCGAGACTAGCAGTTACCAAGAGACCCAGTACTTC.

The chain employs TRBV30 and TRBJ2-2; TRBD2 aligns across 7 bases. V shed 0 bases, J shed 4 bases, and the junction held 2 bases outside the gene matches. This CDR3 contains 14 residues. Germline CDR1 is GTSNPN and CDR2 is SVGIG (reference sequence). The CDR3 sequence: CAWSVRLATGELFF. The DNA of the CDR3 is TGTGCCTGGAGTGTACGACTAGCCACCGGGGAGCTGTTTTTT.

This chain joins TRBV5-1 and TRBJ2-3; possible D gene TRBD2, 6 bases. There are 15 residues in the CDR3. Germline assignment: CDR1 SGHRS and CDR2 YFSETQ. Trimming pared 4 bases from V and 2 bases from J, leaving 14 bases between. CDR3 DNA: TGCGCCAGCAGCCCGTCCGGGGGACCCACAGATACGCAGTATTTT. This codes for CASSPSGGPTDTQYF. The entire variable domain, with the rest obtained from reference TRBV5-1 and TRBJ2-3, is as follows: KAGVTQTPRYLIKTRGQQVTLSCSPISGHRSVSWYQQTPGQGLQFLFEYFSETQRNKGNFPGRFSGRQFSNSRSEMNVSTLELGDSALYLCASSPSGGPTDTQYFGPGTRLTVL.

There are a few counts of this clone. The chain joins TRBV7-9 to TRBJ2-2, with D unresolved. From germline, CDR1 is SEHNR and CDR2 FQNEAQ (reference sequence). V was cut by 1 base and J by 0 bases, with 12 bases left in between. The CDR3 length is 17 residues. In DNA, the CDR3 is TGTGCCAGCAGCTTAGTTGGGATAGGTTCGAACACCGGGGAGCTGTTTTTT. Protein product: CASSLVGIGSNTGELFF.

V and J are TRBV2 and TRBJ1-1; D gene uncertain. Trimming removed 6 bases at V and 1 base at J, with 9 bases between. In germline, CDR1 is SNHLY, CDR2 FYNNEI. The CDR3 runs to 13 residues. The CDR3 spells CASSLTWNTEAFF. The CDR3 nucleotides are TGTGCCAGCAGCTTAACATGGAACACTGAAGCTTTCTTT. The variable domain in full, completed from reference TRBV2 and TRBJ1-1, reads EPEVTQTPSHQVTQMGQEVILRCVPISNHLYFYWYRQILGQKVEFLVSFYNNEISEKSEIFDDQFSVERPDGSNFTLKIRSTKLEDSAMYFCASSLTWNTEAFFGQGTRLTVV.